This T cell receptor beta chain emerged from a study of patients and donors after allogeneic stem cell transplantation. V was clipped by 6 bases and J by 7 bases, with 16 bases between them. The CDR3 totals 14 residues. Germline loops: CDR1 DFQATT, CDR2 SNEGSKA (reference sequence). Via MiXCR, TCRdb re-called the RT-PCR reads, giving one row per CDR3 protein. The table includes more than 850,000 distinct CDR3 sequences, about a sixth detected once. This clonotype was seen only a few times. This clonotype was obtained from a human donor who was either an allogeneic HSCT recipient or a stem cell or donor lymphocyte infusion donor (not recorded which). It is not recorded whose cells these are; they may come from a transplant donor. Sequencing input: blood, either unsorted or a sorted T cell fraction (not recorded which). The V gene is TRBV20-1, the J gene TRBJ1-6; D is uncertain. The CDR3 bases are TGCAGTGCCAGCCTGGGAGAGAGAAATTCACCCCTCCACTTT. The encoded protein is CSASLGERNSPLHF.